These T cell receptor beta chains were read from a single sample in a study of Tregs in tolerant kidney transplant recipients. The table came from immunoSEQ multiplex PCR; TCRdb's copy has only in-frame clones and leaves some out. The sample carries more than 60,000 clones, approximately 98% recorded once. Sequences were derived from CD4+ T cells from blood, sampled before the transplant. The receptor source for this set is a human donor who received a combined kidney and bone marrow transplant. The CDR3 runs from the conserved cysteine through the conserved F or W. D genes are given only for firm matches. The size field is filled for only some rows; it gives once, few, many or a size class.

CDR3nt	CDR3aa	v_gene	j_gene	abundance	d_gene
TGTGCCAGCGAAGCCCGGACTAGCGGCACAGATACGCAGTATTTT	CASEARTSGTDTQYF	TRBV7-9	TRBJ2-3	.	TRBD2
TGTGCCAGCAGCTCCGGGCGGGCAGGGGGTAATGAAAAACTGTTTTTT	CASSSGRAGGNEKLFF	TRBV7-6	TRBJ1-4	.	TRBD1
TGTGCCAGCAGCTTGGGGGGGCAGGATGAAAAACTGTTTTTT	CASSLGGQDEKLFF	TRBV7-9	TRBJ1-4	.	.
TGTGCCAGCAGTCCCACCGGACAGGCTGGAAACACCATATATTTT	CASSPTGQAGNTIYF	TRBV6-6	TRBJ1-3	.	TRBD1
TGTGCCAGCAGTTACTGGTACGGACAGGGTGAAAAACTGTTTTTT	CASSYWYGQGEKLFF	TRBV6-6	TRBJ1-4	.	TRBD1
TGTGCCAGCAGTCCAGGTGGGGAGACCCAGTACTTC	CASSPGGETQYF	TRBV27	TRBJ2-5	once	.
TGCAGTGTCACAGGGAACTATGGCTACACCTTC	CSVTGNYGYTF	TRBV20-1	TRBJ1-2	.	.
TGCGCCAGCAGCCAAGGGGGACTATTTATGAATGAGCAGTTCTTC	CASSQGGLFMNEQFF	TRBV4-3	TRBJ2-1	.	TRBD2
TGCAGCGTCCTAGGGGGACGGTTTAGGTACACTGAAGCTTTCTTT	CSVLGGRFRYTEAFF	TRBV29-1	TRBJ1-1	.	.
TGTGCCACAGGATTCAATGAGCAGTTCTTC	CATGFNEQFF	TRBV19	TRBJ2-1	.	.
TGTGCCAGCTCACCACCGGGACAGGGGAGAGACGAGCAGTACTTC	CASSPPGQGRDEQYF	TRBV18	TRBJ2-7	.	TRBD1
TGCGCCAGCAGTGAAACAGGGGACACCGGGGAGCTGTTTTTT	CASSETGDTGELFF	TRBV23-1	TRBJ2-2	.	TRBD1
TGTGCCAGCAGCCAAGATCTAGGGGGGAATCTGGGGGGGATTAGCACAGATACGCAGTATTTT	CASSQDLGGNLGGISTDTQYF	TRBV4-2	TRBJ2-3	.	.
TGTGCCAGCAGCCAAGACAGGGCCGTAACTGAAGCTTTCTTT	CASSQDRAVTEAFF	TRBV14	TRBJ1-1	.	.
TGTGCCAGCAGTGTGTACAGTCAAGAGACCCAGTACTTC	CASSVYSQETQYF	TRBV2	TRBJ2-5	.	.